A single sample gave rise to the 13 T cell receptor beta chains below, sequenced in a study of immune cell composition in non-small cell lung cancer. Profiling relied on immunoSEQ multiplex PCR, and the TCRdb table lists in-frame clones only, not all of them. The sample includes roughly 16,000 clones, over 70% of them seen just once. Normal lung was sampled as far from the tumour as possible, at least 3 cm. These same records also appear under a second study, on CD4 T cells in lung cancer.

Material: non-adjacent lung tissue. The receptors were gathered from a human donor with non-small cell lung cancer.

This clone is medium-sized by share. This rearrangement joins TRBV15 to TRBJ1-5; perhaps TRBD1 as D (6 bases). This CDR3 contains 13 residues. V lost 9 bases and J 5 bases, leaving 14 bases between the germline ends. Germline loops: CDR1 LNHNV, CDR2 YYDKDF (reference sequence). The CDR3 region has the DNA TGTGCCACGACCGGACAGAGAGATCAGCCCCAGCATTTT. Its protein is CATTGQRDQPQHF. The full variable domain, its missing parts supplied by reference TRBV15 and TRBJ1-5, is DAMVIQNPRYQVTQFGKPVTLSCSQTLNHNVMYWYQQKSSQAPKLLFHYYDKDFNNEADTPDNFQSRRPNTSFCFLDIRSPGLGDTAMYLCATTGQRDQPQHFGDGTRLSIL.

The chain employs TRBV7-2 and TRBJ1-4; 11 bases line up with TRBD1. CDR1 is SGHTA, CDR2 FQGNSA, per germline. Losses at the gene ends were 3 bases for V and 8 bases for J; bases not matched to a gene: 8. The CDR3 is 16 residues long. The CDR3 reads CASSFGPGQGDEKLFF. CDR3 coding DNA: TGTGCCAGCAGCTTTGGCCCGGGACAGGGGGACGAAAAACTGTTTTTT.

The chain has TRBV27 and TRBJ1-4; D might be TRBD1 (5 bases). The V end lost 8 bases, the J end lost 5 bases, and 15 bases lay between the germline ends. This CDR3 comprises 14 residues. Germline values: CDR1 MNHEY, CDR2 SMNVEV (reference sequence). The CDR3 spells CASRNQGPNEKLFF. The CDR3 DNA is TGTGCCAGCCGAAACCAGGGTCCAAATGAAAAACTGTTTTTT.

In its sample, this clone ranks as large (0.1 to 1%). V and J are TRBV5-4 and TRBJ2-5; 8 bases are shared with TRBD1. V shed 4 bases and J 3 bases; nucleotides not matched to a gene: 8. The length of the CDR3 is 15 residues. Germline V gene sequence: CDR1 SGHNT, CDR2 YYREEE (reference sequence). As DNA, the CDR3 is TGTGCCAGCAGCGTATGGGACAGGCGGGAAGAGACCCAGTACTTC. This encodes CASSVWDRREETQYF.

The chain combines TRBV5-8 with TRBJ2-2; tentatively, D is TRBD1 (6 bases). Trimming removed 2 bases from V and 6 bases from J, with 17 bases in between. The CDR3 is 16 amino acids. Germline V CDR1 and CDR2: SGHTS, YDEGEE. CDR3 amino acids: CASSFMSGVIAGELFF. The CDR3 bases are TGTGCCAGCAGCTTTATGTCAGGGGTAATAGCCGGGGAGCTGTTTTTT.

The chain carries TRBV18 and TRBJ2-7; D gene unclear. The V end lost 0 bases, the J end lost 3 bases, and 9 bases lay between the germline ends. CDR3 size: 14 residues. CDR1 and CDR2 (germline): KGHSH, LQKENI. The CDR3 bases are TGTGCCAGCTCACCACCGCCCGGGTACTACGAGCAGTACTTC. Translation: CASSPPPGYYEQYF.

The CDR3 DNA reads TGTGCCAGCAGCCCCGTTGCGGGGGGGCCGAGGAATGAGCAGTTCTTC. Protein: CASSPVAGGPRNEQFF. The chain links TRBV5-6 to TRBJ2-1, with TRBD2 matching 9 bases. The CDR3 runs 16 residues. Germline values: CDR1 SGHDT, CDR2 YYEEEE. J gave up 7 bases and V 4 bases, and 12 bases lay outside the gene matches. The full variable domain, completed using reference TRBV5-6 and TRBJ2-1, is DAGVTQSPTHLIKTRGQQVTLRCSPKSGHDTVSWYQQALGQGPQFIFQYYEEEERQRGNFPDRFSGHQFPNYSSELNVNALLLGDSALYLCASSPVAGGPRNEQFFGPGTRLTVL.

CDR3 loop: CASSLDLNYGYTF. For the CDR3, the DNA is TGTGCCAGCAGCCTGGACTTAAACTATGGCTACACCTTC. The V and J genes are TRBV11-1 and TRBJ1-2; D is undetermined. Between the trimmed V and J ends, which lost 5 bases and 2 bases, there was a span of 9 bases. CDR3 size: 13 residues. Germline-derived CDR1 and CDR2 are SGHAT and FQDESV (reference sequence).

The chain combines TRBV27 with TRBJ1-2; perhaps TRBD1 as D (5 bases). CDR3 size: 14 residues. Germline V gene lookup returns CDR1 MNHEY and CDR2 SMNVEV (reference sequence). The germline V and J ends were trimmed by 6 bases and 2 bases, with 13 bases remaining between them. CDR3: CASSPRRQNYGYTF. The CDR3 coding sequence is TGTGCCAGCAGCCCCCGGCGACAGAACTATGGCTACACCTTC.

The chain recombines TRBV4-3 with TRBJ1-2, with TRBD1 matching 10 bases. Unmatched junction bases numbered 5, after V lost 2 bases and J lost 8 bases. The CDR3 has 14 amino acids. Germline V CDR1 and CDR2: LGHNA, YSLEER. CDR3 coding DNA: TGCGCCAGCAGCCAATTTGACAGGGGGCTCGGCTACACCTTC. Translating gives CASSQFDRGLGYTF.

The chain employs TRBV2 and TRBJ1-2; TRBD1 matches 7 bases. V was pared by 8 bases and J by 4 bases, with 4 bases of the junction left unmatched. The germline gives CDR1 SNHLY, CDR2 FYNNEI. The length of the CDR3 is 12 residues. The CDR3 DNA reads TGTGCCAGCGGTCAGGGGGGCTATGGCTACACCTTC. Its protein product is CASGQGGYGYTF.

The V call is TRBV5-8, the J call TRBJ2-1; a weak D match, TRBD1 (6 bases). The CDR3 contains 12 residues. CDR1 is SGHTS and CDR2 is YDEGEE in the germline V gene. Trimming shortened V by 4 bases and J by 14 bases, and 16 bases separated the two germline ends. CDR3 amino acids: CASSTGDKEEFF. DNA of the CDR3: TGTGCCAGCAGCACCGGGGACAAAGAAGAGTTCTTC.

Here the CDR3 reads CATSSVPGSLETQYF. Written as DNA, the CDR3 is TGTGCCACCAGCAGTGTACCGGGCTCTCTAGAGACCCAGTACTTC. The chain is built from TRBV15 and TRBJ2-5; no clear D gene. Germline lookup yields CDR1 LNHNV and CDR2 YYDKDF (reference sequence). This CDR3 has 15 amino acids. V was pared by 3 bases and J by 4 bases, with 15 bases between.